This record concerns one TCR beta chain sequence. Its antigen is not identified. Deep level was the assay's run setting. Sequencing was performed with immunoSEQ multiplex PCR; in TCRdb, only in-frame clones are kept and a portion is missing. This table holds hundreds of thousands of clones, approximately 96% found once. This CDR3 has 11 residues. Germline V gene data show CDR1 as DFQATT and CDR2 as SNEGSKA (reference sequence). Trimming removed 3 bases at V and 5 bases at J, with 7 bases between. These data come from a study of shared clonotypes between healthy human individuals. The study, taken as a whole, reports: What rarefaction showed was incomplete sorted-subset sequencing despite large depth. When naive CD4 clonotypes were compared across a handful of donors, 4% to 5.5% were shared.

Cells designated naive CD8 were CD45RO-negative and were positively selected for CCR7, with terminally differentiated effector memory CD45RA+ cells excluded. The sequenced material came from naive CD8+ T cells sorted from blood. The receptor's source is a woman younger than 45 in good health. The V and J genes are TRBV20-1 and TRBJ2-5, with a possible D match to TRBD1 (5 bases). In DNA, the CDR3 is TGCAGTGCTAGTTCAGGGGAGACCCAGTACTTC. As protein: CSASSGETQYF.